This T cell receptor (beta chain) was sequenced for a study of beta chain features in type 1 diabetes. Overall study results and limits: The study found that naive, central memory and Treg TCRB repertoires appeared more similar in patients than in healthy donors. A cDNA-based sequencing approach could over-represent cells with high TCR expression.

The germline CDR1 and CDR2 sequences are SGHAT and FQDESV (reference sequence). After removal of 7 bases from V and 6 bases from J, the junction contained 5 bases not matched to a gene. The CDR3 has 12 amino acids. The authors took one heparinised blood draw, averaging approximately 0.12 L, from each donor. Every isolated RNA sample was fully reverse transcribed, so sequencing captured expressed TCRB transcripts. Sequenced by immunoSEQ multiplex PCR; TCRdb stores in-frame clones only, minus some. The table records more than 120,000 clones, more than 9% of them present only once. This clone has more than one count but fewer than ten. No antigen is known for it.

The genes are TRBV11-1 and TRBJ2-7; 8 nucleotides align to TRBD2. The source material was naive CD4+ T cells from blood. The TCR originated in a man aged 18-30 years in good health. For the CDR3, the DNA is TGTGCCAGCAACGCTCGGGGGGGCGAGCAGTACTTC. Its translation: CASNARGGEQYF.